The subject of this entry is one TCR beta chain. CDR1 is LNHDA, CDR2 SQIVND, per germline (reference sequence). This CDR3 comprises 15 residues. V lost 6 bases, J lost 0 bases, and 12 bases lay in between. In the authors' methods: Reference gene primer amplification yielded estimated nucleated cell counts. Clones were read by immunoSEQ multiplex PCR, and TCRdb kept only the in-frame ones, dropping some. That table is the source of V, J and clone size, and D and trimming were worked out from the DNA. The sample contains under 95,000 clones, about 83% of which appear only once. This sample is drawn from a study of blood T cell repertoires in COVID-19. About the study: Italy, Spain and the United States were the sources of the convalescent and acute COVID-19 samples.

The chain recombines TRBV19 with TRBJ2-1, with D perhaps matching TRBD2 (6 bases). The sample was peripheral blood. The receptor was derived from an elderly woman with acute or convalescent COVID-19. The chain's CDR3 is CASRRGRTSYNEQFF. CDR3 nucleotide sequence: TGTGCCAGTAGGCGGGGCAGAACCTCCTACAATGAGCAGTTCTTC.